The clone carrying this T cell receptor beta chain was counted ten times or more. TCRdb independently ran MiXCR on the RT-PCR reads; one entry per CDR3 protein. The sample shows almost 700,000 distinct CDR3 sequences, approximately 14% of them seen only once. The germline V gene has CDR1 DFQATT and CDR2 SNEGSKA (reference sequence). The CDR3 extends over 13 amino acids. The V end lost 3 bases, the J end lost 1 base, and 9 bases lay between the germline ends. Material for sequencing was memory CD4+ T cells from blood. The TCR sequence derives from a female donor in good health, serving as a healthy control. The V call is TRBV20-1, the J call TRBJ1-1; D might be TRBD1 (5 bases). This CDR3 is CSARPTENTEAFF. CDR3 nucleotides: TGCAGTGCTAGGCCGACAGAGAACACTGAAGCTTTCTTT.